The entry below describes one TCR beta chain. Antigen specificity is unknown. This sample is drawn from a study of cytomegalovirus exposure and HLA in healthy donors. As for the study in general: In terms of ancestry, the Caucasian-associated cluster contained 75% to 85% of the approximately 400 genotyped donors.

The study, taken as a whole, reports: The majority of TCR sequences were rare, yet some public TCRs appeared in many donors.

This CDR3 region has 13 residues. Trimming removed 1 base from V and 7 bases from J; junction bases left unmatched: 0. Germline-derived CDR1 and CDR2 are SEHNR and FQNEAQ (reference sequence). The PCR employed 60 Vbeta primers together with 13 Jbeta primers. As processed by the authors: Among the unique TCR beta chains that a later analysis counted, about 85 million in all, about 10 million were shared. Using immunoSEQ multiplex PCR, the repertoire was profiled, and TCRdb retains in-frame clones only, with some absent. V, J and clone size are taken as reported in that table, and D and trimming were inferred from the DNA itself. This sample yields 150,000 or so clones, of which roughly 77% are seen a single time; 1% belongs to the top ten.

Sequenced: PBMCs. The chain is built from TRBV7-9 and TRBJ1-4, with 7 positions matching TRBD1. The sequence derives from a woman aged 45-65 years in good health and CMV-seropositive. The CDR3 bases are TGTGCCAGCAGCTTAGGGGACAGTGAAAAACTGTTTTTT. Translating it yields CASSLGDSEKLFF.